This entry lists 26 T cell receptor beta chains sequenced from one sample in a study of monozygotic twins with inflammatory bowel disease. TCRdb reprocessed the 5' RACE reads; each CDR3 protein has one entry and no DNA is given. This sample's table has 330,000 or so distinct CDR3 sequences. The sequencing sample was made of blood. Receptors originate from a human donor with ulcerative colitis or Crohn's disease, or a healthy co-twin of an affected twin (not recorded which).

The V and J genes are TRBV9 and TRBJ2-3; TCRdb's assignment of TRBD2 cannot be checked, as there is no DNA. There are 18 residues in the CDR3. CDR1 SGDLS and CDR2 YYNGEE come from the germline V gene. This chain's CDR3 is CASSVGTDLTSGGDTQYF.

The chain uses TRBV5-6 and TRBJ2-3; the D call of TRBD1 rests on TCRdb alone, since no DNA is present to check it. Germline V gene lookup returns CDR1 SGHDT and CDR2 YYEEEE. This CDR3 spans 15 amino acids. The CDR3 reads CASRKTGVRTDTQYF. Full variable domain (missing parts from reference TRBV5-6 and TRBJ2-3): DAGVTQSPTHLIKTRGQQVTLRCSPKSGHDTVSWYQQALGQGPQFIFQYYEEEERQRGNFPDRFSGHQFPNYSSELNVNALLLGDSALYLCASRKTGVRTDTQYFGPGTRLTVL.

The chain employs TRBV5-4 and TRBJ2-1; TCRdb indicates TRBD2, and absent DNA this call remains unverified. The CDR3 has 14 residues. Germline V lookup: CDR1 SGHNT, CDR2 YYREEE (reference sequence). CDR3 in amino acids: CASSGGGGYNEQFF.

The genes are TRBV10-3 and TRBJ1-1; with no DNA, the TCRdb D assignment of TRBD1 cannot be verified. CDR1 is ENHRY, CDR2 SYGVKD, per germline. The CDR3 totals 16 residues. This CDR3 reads CAISEPQGGGYTEAFF.

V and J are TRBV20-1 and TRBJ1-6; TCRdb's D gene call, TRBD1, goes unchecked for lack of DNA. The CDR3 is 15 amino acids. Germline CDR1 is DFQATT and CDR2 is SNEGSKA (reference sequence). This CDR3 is CSAPTLAGGGSPLHF.

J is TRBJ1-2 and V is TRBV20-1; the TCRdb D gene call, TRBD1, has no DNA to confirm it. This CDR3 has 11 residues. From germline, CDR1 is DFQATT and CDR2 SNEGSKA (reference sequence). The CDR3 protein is CSASQQGRYTF.

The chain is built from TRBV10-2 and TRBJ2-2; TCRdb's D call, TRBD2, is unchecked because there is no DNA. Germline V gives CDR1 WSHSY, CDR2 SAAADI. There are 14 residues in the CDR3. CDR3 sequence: CASLAGANTGELFF.

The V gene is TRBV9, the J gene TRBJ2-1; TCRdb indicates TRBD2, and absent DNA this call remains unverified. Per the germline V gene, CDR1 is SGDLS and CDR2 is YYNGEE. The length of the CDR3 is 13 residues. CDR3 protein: CASSAASGTSQIF. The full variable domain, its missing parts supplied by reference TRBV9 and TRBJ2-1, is DSGVTQTPKHLITATGQRVTLRCSPRSGDLSVYWYQQSLDQGLQFLIQYYNGEERAKGNILERFSAQQFPDLHSELNLSSLELGDSALYFCASSAASGTSQIFGPGTRLTVL.

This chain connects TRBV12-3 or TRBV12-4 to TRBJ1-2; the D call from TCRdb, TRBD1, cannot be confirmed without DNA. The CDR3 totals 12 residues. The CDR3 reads CASSQTGSGYTF.

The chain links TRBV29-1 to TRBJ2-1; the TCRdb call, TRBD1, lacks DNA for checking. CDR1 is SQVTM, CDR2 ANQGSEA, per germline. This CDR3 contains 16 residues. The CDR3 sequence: CSVEEWTGLRVDEQFF.

CDR3 residues: CAIIEETGGLYEQYF. The J gene is TRBJ2-7, the V gene TRBV19; as DNA is missing, the TRBD1 call by TCRdb cannot be tested. The CDR3 totals 15 residues. The germline V gene encodes CDR1 LNHDA and CDR2 SQIVND (reference sequence).

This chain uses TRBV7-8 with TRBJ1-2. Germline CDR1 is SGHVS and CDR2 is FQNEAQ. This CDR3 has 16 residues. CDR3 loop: CASSAAPRGRSNGYTF. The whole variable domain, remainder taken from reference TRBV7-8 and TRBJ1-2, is GAGVSQSPRYKVAKRGQDVALRCDPISGHVSLFWYQQALGQGPEFLTYFQNEAQLDKSGLPSDRFFAERPEGSVSTLKIQRTQQEDSAVYLCASSAAPRGRSNGYTFGSGTRLTVV.

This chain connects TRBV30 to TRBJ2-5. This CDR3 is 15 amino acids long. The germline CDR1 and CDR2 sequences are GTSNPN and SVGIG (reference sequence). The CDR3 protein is CAWSVKDWYQETQYF. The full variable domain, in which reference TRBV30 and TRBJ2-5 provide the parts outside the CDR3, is SQTIHQWPATLVQPVGSPLSLECTVEGTSNPNLYWYRQAAGRGLQLLFYSVGIGQISSEVPQNLSASRPQDRQFILSSKKLLLSDSGFYLCAWSVKDWYQETQYFGPGTRLLVL.

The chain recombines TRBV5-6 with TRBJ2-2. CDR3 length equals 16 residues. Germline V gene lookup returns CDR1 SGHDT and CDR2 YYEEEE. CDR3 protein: CASSLALVGIAGELFF. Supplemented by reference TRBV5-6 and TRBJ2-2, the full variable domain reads DAGVTQSPTHLIKTRGQQVTLRCSPKSGHDTVSWYQQALGQGPQFIFQYYEEEERQRGNFPDRFSGHQFPNYSSELNVNALLLGDSALYLCASSLALVGIAGELFFGEGSRLTVL.

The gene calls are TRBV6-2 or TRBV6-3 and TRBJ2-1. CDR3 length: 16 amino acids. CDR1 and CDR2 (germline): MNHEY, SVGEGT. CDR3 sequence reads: CASSPAQGGYYNEQFF.

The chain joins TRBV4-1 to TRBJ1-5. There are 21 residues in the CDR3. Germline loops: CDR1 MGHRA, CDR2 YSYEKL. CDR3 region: CASSQELGYKKRGSGNQPQHF.

The CDR3: CASSLTGISYEQYF. V gene TRBV7-9 combines with J gene TRBJ2-7. The CDR3 covers 14 residues. Germline V CDR1 and CDR2: SEHNR, FQNEAQ (reference sequence).

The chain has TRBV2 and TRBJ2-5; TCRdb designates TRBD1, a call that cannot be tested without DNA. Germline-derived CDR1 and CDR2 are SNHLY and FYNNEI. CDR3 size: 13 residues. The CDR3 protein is CASMEGVKETQYF.

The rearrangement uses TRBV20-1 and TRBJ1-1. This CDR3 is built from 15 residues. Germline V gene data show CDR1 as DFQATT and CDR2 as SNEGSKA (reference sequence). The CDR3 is CSARAAANMNTEAFF.

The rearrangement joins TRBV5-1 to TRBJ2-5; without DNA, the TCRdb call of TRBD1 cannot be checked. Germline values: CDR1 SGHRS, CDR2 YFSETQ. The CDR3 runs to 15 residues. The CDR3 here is CASSLGAGHQETQHF.

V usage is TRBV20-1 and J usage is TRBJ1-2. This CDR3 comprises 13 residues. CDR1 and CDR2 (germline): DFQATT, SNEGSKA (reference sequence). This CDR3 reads CSARDIGMYGYTF.

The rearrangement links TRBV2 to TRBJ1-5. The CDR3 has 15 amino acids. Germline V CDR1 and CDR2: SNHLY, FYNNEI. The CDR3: CASSEWVDPNQPQHF.

CDR3 amino acids: CATSREGAETQYF. This rearrangement joins TRBV15 to TRBJ2-5; the D call from TCRdb, TRBD1, cannot be confirmed without DNA. CDR1 is LNHNV and CDR2 is YYDKDF in the germline V gene (reference sequence). This CDR3 is built from 13 residues.

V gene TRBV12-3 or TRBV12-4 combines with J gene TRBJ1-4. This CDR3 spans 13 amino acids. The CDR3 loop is CASSLASTQKLFF.

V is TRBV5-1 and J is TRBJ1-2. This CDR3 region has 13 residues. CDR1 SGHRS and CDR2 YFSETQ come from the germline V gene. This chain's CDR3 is CTSSLAGTMSYTF. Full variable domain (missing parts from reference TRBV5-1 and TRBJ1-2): KAGVTQTPRYLIKTRGQQVTLSCSPISGHRSVSWYQQTPGQGLQFLFEYFSETQRNKGNFPGRFSGRQFSNSRSEMNVSTLELGDSALYLCTSSLAGTMSYTFGSGTRLTVV.

The CDR3 spells CASSGHRDGANVLTF. The rearrangement joins TRBV7-6 to TRBJ2-6; TCRdb indicates TRBD1, and absent DNA this call remains unverified. Looked up from germline, CDR1 is SGHVS and CDR2 is FNYEAQ. The CDR3 is 15 amino acids.